This TCR beta chain was documented in a study of blood T cell repertoires in COVID-19. Study as a whole: PBMCs, B-cell-depleted T cells, or T cells provided the cDNA or gDNA that made up the material.

V shed 4 bases, J shed 4 bases, and the junction held 7 bases outside the gene matches. The CDR3 spans 15 residues. Germline V gene sequence: CDR1 SGHDN, CDR2 FVKESK. Repertoires were generated with immunoSEQ multiplex PCR, while TCRdb's copy carries only in-frame clones and drops some. Altogether more than 150,000 clones are present, 70% to 80% being singletons, with the ten largest covering roughly 14%. The chain employs TRBV14 and TRBJ2-5, with 9 bases that match TRBD1. The sample was peripheral blood. The receptor's source is a man aged 45 to 65 who had recovered from COVID-19. DNA of the CDR3: TGTGCCAGCAGCCGCGGGACAGGGAGGGTAGAGACCCAGTACTTC. Translated: CASSRGTGRVETQYF.